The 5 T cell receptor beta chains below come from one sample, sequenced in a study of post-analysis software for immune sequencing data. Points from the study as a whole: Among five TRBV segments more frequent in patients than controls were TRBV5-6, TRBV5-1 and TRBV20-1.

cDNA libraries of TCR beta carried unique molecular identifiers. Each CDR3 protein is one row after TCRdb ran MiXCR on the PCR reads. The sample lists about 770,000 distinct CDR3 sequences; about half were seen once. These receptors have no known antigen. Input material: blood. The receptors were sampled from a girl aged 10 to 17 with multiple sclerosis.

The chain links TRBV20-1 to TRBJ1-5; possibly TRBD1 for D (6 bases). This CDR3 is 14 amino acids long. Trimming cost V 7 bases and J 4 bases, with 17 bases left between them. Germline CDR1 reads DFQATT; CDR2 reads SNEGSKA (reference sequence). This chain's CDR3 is CSGSTQGSNQPQHF. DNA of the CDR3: TGCAGTGGGAGCACACAGGGATCTAATCAGCCCCAGCATTTT.

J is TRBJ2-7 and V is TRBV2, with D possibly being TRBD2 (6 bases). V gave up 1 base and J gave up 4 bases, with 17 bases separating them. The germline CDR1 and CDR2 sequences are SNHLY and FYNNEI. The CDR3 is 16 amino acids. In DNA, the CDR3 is TGTGCCAGCAGTGAAGAAAGCCTAGCGCAGATATACGAGCAGTACTTC. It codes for CASSEESLAQIYEQYF.

CDR3 sequence reads: CASSERRNYYGYTF. In nucleotides, the CDR3 is TGTGCCAGCAGCGAGAGAAGAAATTACTATGGCTACACCTTC. The chain employs TRBV5-6 and TRBJ1-2; D not certain. Germline CDR1 SGHDT, CDR2 YYEEEE. Trimming stripped 4 bases from V and 3 bases from J, with 13 bases between. CDR3 length: 14 residues.

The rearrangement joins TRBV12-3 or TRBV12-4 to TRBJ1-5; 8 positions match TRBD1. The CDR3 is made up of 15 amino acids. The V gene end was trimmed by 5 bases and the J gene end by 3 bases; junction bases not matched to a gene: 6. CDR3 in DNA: TGTGCCAGCAGTCCCCAGGGGGCCGACAATCAGCCCCAGCATTTT. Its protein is CASSPQGADNQPQHF.

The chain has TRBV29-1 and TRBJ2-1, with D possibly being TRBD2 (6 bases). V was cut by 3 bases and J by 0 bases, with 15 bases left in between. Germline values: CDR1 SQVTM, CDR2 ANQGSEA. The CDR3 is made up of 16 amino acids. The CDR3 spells CSVDGLARASYNEQFF. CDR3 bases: TGCAGCGTTGATGGTCTAGCGCGCGCCTCCTACAATGAGCAGTTCTTC.